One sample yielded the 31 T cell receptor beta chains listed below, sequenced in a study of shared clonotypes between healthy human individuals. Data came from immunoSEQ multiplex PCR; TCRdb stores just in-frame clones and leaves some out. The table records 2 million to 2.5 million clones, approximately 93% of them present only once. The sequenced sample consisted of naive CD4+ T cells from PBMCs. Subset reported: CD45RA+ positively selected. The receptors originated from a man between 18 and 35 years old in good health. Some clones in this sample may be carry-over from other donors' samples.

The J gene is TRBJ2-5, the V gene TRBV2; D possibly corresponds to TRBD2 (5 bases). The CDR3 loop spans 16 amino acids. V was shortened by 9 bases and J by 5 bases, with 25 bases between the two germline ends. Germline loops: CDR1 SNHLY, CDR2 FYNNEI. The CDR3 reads CARDQRSEDRGETQYF. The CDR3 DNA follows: TGTGCCAGGGACCAACGGTCGGAAGACCGAGGGGAGACCCAGTACTTC.

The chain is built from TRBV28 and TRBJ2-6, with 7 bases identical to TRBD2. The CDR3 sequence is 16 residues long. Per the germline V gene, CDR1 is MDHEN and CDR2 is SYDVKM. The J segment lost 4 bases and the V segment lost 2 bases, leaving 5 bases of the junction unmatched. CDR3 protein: CASSLAGAPGANVLTF. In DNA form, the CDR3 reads TGTGCCAGCAGTTTAGCGGGAGCACCCGGGGCCAACGTCCTGACTTTC.

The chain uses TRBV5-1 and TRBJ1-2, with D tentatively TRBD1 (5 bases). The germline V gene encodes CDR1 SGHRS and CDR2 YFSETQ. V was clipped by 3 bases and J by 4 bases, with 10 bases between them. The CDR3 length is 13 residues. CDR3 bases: TGCGCCAGCAGCTCCCAGGGTGGCTATGGCTACACCTTC. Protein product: CASSSQGGYGYTF.

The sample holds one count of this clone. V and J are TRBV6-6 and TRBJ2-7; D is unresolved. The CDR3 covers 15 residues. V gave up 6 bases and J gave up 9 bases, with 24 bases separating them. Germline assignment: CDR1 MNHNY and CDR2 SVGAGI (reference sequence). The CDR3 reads CASRGTESISGVQYF. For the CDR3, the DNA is TGTGCCAGCAGGGGAACTGAGTCCATCAGTGGTGTGCAGTACTTC.

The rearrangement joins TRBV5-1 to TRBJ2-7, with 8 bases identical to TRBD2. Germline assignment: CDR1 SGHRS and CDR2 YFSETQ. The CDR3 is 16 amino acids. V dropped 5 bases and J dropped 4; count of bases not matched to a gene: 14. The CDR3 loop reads CASSVGRLEREYEQYF. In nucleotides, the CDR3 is TGCGCCAGCAGTGTAGGAAGACTAGAGCGGGAGTACGAGCAGTACTTC. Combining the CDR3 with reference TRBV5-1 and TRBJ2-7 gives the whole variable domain KAGVTQTPRYLIKTRGQQVTLSCSPISGHRSVSWYQQTPGQGLQFLFEYFSETQRNKGNFPGRFSGRQFSNSRSEMNVSTLELGDSALYLCASSVGRLEREYEQYFGPGTRLTVT.

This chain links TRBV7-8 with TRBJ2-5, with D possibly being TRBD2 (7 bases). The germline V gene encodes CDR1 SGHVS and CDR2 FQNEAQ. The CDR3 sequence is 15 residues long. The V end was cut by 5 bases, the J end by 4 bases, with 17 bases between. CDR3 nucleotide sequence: TGTGCCAGCAGCCCTCGGGGGGCCTCGTCAGAGACCCAGTACTTC. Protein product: CASSPRGASSETQYF.

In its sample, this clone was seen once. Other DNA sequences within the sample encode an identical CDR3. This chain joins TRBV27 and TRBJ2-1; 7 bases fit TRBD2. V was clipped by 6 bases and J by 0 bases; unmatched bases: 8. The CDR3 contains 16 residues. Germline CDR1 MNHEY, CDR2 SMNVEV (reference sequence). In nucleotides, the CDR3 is TGTGCCAGCAGCCGGCTAGCGGCTAGCTCCTACAATGAGCAGTTCTTC. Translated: CASSRLAASSYNEQFF.

CDR3: CASSISRVGGGNEQFF. The CDR3 coding sequence is TGTGCCAGTAGTATCAGTCGGGTAGGTGGTGGGAATGAGCAGTTCTTC. The chain carries TRBV19 and TRBJ2-1, with D uncertain. CDR3 length equals 16 residues. CDR1 and CDR2 from the germline V gene are LNHDA and SQIVND (reference sequence). V dropped 3 bases and J dropped 7 bases, with 19 bases sitting between them.

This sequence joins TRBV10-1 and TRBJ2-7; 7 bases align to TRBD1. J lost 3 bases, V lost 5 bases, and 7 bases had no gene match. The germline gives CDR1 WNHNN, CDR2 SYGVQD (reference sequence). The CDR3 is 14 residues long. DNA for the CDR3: TGCGCCAGCAGTCTTACCGGGACAGACTACGAGCAGTACTTC. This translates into CASSLTGTDYEQYF.

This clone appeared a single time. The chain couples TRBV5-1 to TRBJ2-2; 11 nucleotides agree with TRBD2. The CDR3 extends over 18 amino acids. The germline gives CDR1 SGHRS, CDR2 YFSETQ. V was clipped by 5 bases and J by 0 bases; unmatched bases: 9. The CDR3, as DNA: TGCGCCAGCAGTTTCAATAGCGGGAGGGCGCCGAACACCGGGGAGCTGTTTTTT. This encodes CASSFNSGRAPNTGELFF.

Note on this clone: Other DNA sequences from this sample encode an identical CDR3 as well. The CDR3 is CASSRGGTDTQYF. The CDR3 DNA reads TGTGCCAGCAGTCGTGGGGGCACAGATACGCAGTATTTT. The V call is TRBV5-4, the J call TRBJ2-3; D remains unclear. Per germline, CDR1 SGHNT and CDR2 YYREEE (reference sequence). V lost 5 bases, J lost 1 base, and 8 bases lay in between. The CDR3 covers 13 residues.

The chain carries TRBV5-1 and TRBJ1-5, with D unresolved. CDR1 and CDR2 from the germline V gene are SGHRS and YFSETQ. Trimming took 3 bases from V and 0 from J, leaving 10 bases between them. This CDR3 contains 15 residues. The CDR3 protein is CASSSGLDSNQPQHF. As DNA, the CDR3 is TGCGCCAGCAGCTCTGGACTTGATAGCAATCAGCCCCAGCATTTT.

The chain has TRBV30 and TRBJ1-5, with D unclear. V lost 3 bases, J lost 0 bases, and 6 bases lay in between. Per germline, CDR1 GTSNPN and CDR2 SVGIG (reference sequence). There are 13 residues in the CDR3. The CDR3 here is CAWRRASNQPQHF. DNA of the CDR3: TGTGCCTGGAGAAGGGCTAGCAATCAGCCCCAGCATTTT. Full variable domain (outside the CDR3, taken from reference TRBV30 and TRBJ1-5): SQTIHQWPATLVQPVGSPLSLECTVEGTSNPNLYWYRQAAGRGLQLLFYSVGIGQISSEVPQNLSASRPQDRQFILSSKKLLLSDSGFYLCAWRRASNQPQHFGDGTRLSIL.

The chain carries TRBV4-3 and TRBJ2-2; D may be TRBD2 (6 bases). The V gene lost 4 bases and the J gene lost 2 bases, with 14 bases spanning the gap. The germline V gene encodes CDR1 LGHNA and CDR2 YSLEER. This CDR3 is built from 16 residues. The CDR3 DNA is TGCGCCAGCAGCCCACGGGGGAACAGTAACACCGGGGAGCTGTTTTTT. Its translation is CASSPRGNSNTGELFF.

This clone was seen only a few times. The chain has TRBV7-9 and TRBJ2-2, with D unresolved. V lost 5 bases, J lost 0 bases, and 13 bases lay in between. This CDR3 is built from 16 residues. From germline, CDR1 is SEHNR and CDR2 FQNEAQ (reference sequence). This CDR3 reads CASSAGGGTNTGELFF. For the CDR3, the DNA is TGTGCCAGCAGCGCCGGTGGCGGAACGAACACCGGGGAGCTGTTTTTT.

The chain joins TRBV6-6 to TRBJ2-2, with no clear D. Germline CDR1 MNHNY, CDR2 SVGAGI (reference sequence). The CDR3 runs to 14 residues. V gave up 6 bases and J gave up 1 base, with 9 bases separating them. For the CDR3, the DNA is TGTGCCAGCAGCCCGGACGGGAACACCGGGGAGCTGTTTTTT. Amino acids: CASSPDGNTGELFF.

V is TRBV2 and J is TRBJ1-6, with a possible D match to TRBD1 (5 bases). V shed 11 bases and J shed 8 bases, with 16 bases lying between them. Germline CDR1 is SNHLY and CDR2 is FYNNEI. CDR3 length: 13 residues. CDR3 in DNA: TGTGCCTGCCTGGGGGAGAGGGATTCACCCCTCCACTTT. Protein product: CACLGERDSPLHF.

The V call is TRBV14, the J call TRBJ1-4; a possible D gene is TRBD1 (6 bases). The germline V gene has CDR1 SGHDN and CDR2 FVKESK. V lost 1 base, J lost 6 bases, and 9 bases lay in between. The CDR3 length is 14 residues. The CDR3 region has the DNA TGTGCCAGCAGCCAAGTTCCAGGGGATGAAAAACTGTTTTTT. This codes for CASSQVPGDEKLFF.

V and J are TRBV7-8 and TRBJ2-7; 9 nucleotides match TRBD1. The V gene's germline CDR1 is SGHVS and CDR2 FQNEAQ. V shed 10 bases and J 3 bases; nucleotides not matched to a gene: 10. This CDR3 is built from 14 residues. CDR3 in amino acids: CATRAGTGNYEQYF. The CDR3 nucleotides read TGTGCCACCCGGGCGGGGACAGGGAACTACGAGCAGTACTTC.

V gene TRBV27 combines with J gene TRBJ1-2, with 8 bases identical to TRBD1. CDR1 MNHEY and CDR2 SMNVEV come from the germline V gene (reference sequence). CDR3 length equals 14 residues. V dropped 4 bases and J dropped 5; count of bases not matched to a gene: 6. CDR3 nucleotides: TGTGCCAGCAGTTCCTGGGACAGGCGGTATGGCTACACCTTC. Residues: CASSSWDRRYGYTF.

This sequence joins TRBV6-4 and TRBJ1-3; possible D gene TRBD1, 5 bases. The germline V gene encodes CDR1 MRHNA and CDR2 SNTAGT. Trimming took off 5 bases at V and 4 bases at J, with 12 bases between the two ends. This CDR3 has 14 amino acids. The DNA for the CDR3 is TGTGCCAGCAGTCCCCTGGGGGTCGGAAACACCATATATTTT. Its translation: CASSPLGVGNTIYF.

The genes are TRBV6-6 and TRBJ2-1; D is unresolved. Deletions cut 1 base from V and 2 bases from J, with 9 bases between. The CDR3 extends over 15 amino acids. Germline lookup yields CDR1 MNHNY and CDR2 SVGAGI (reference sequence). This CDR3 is CASSYYQAPYNEQFF. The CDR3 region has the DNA TGTGCCAGCAGTTACTACCAGGCTCCCTACAATGAGCAGTTCTTC.

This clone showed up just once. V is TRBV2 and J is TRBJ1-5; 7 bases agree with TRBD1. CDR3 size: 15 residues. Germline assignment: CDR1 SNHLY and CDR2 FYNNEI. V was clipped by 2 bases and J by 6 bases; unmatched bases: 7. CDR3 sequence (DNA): TGTGCCAGCAGTGAATCGACAGGGAGGGGTCAGCCCCAGCATTTT. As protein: CASSESTGRGQPQHF.

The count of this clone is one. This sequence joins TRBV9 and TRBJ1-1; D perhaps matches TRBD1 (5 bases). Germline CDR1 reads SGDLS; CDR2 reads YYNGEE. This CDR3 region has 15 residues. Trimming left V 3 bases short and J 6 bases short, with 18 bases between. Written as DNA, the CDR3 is TGTGCCAGCAGCGCCCGCAGCGGGGGGGGAGCTGAAGCTTTCTTT. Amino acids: CASSARSGGGAEAFF.

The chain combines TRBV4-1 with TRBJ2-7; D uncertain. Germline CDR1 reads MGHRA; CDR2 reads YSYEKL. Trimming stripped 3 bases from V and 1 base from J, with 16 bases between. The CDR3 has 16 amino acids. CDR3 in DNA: TGCGCCAGCAGCCACCAACAGCTATTGGTATCCTACGAGCAGTACTTC. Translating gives CASSHQQLLVSYEQYF.

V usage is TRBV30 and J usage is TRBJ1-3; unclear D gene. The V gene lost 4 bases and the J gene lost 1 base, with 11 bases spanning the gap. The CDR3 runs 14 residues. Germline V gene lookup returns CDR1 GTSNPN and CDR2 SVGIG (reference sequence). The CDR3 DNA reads TGTGCCTGGACCCTACCGGGGTCTGGAAACACCATATATTTT. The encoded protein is CAWTLPGSGNTIYF.

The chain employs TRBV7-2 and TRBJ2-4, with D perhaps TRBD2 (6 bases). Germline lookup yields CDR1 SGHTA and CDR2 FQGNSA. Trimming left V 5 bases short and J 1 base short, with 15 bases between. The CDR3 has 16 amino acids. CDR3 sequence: CASSDSGYRAKNIQYF. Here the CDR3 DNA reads TGTGCCAGCAGCGACAGCGGGTATCGGGCCAAAAACATTCAGTACTTC.

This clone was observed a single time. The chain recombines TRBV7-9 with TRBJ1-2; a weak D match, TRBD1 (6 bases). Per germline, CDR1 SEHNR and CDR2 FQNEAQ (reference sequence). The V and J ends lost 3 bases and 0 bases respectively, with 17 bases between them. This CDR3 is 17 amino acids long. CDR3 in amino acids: CASSFPRGGTTNYGYTF. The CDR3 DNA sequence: TGTGCCAGCAGCTTCCCCCGCGGGGGCACTACTAACTATGGCTACACCTTC.

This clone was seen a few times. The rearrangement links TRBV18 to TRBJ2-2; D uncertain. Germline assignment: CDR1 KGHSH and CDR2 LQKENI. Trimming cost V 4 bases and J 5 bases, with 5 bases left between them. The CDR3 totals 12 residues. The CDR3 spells CASSLKTGELFF. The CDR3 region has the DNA TGTGCCAGCTCACTTAAGACCGGGGAGCTGTTTTTT. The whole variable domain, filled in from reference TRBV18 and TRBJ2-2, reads NAGVMQNPRHLVRRRGQEARLRCSPMKGHSHVYWYRQLPEEGLKFMVYLQKENIIDESGMPKERFSAEFPKEGPSILRIQQVVRGDSAAYFCASSLKTGELFFGEGSRLTVL.

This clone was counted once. The CDR3 loop reads CASSLGGRGILETQYF. CDR3 in DNA: TGTGCCAGCAGCTTGGGTGGCAGGGGAATTTTAGAGACCCAGTACTTC. The chain couples TRBV5-4 to TRBJ2-5, with a possible D match to TRBD1 (6 bases). There are 16 residues in the CDR3. Germline assignment: CDR1 SGHNT and CDR2 YYREEE (reference sequence). V lost 0 bases and J 4 bases, leaving 16 bases between the germline ends. The full variable domain, completed using reference TRBV5-4 and TRBJ2-5, is ETGVTQSPTHLIKTRGQQVTLRCSSQSGHNTVSWYQQALGQGPQFIFQYYREEENGRGNFPPRFSGLQFPNYSSELNVNALELDDSALYLCASSLGGRGILETQYFGPGTRLLVL.

CDR3: CASSPGGGRTVIHRTDTQYF. The DNA for the CDR3 is TGCGCCAGCAGCCCGGGGGGCGGGAGGACCGTTATCCATCGCACAGATACGCAGTATTTT. V usage is TRBV5-1 and J usage is TRBJ2-3, with 8 bases that match TRBD2. This CDR3 is built from 20 residues. V shed 4 bases, J shed 1 base, and the junction held 20 bases outside the gene matches. Germline values: CDR1 SGHRS, CDR2 YFSETQ.